The rows below give T cell receptor beta chains drawn from one sample of a study of T-cell memory formation after mild COVID-19. TCRdb called the 5' RACE reads again in MiXCR, with one record for every CDR3 protein. The data hold a few hundred thousand distinct CDR3 sequences, with about a sixth observed a single time. The sample taken for sequencing was PBMCs or a T cell subset sorted from them (not recorded which). These receptors were collected from a man aged 18 to 35 who had mild COVID-19 (a few samples of this study predate the infection). Cell type and time point are not known. Both conserved end residues are part of each CDR3. The order of the fields is J gene, D gene, clone size, V gene, CDR3 protein, CDR3 DNA. The D gene is left open where the match is weak. Rows may omit the clone size; those that give it use once, few, many or a size class.

j_gene: TRBJ2-5; d_gene: TRBD1; abundance: NA; v_gene: TRBV11-2; CDR3aa: CASSHGRDRGKETQYF; CDR3nt: TGTGCCAGCAGCCACGGCCGGGACAGGGGAAAAGAGACCCAGTACTTC
j_gene: TRBJ1-5; d_gene: TRBD1; abundance: few; v_gene: TRBV20-1; CDR3aa: CSANRGPLNSNQPQHF; CDR3nt: TGCAGTGCTAACAGGGGGCCTCTTAATAGCAATCAGCCCCAGCATTTT
j_gene: TRBJ2-3; d_gene: NA; abundance: few; v_gene: TRBV7-2; CDR3aa: CASSLQRTSEITQYF; CDR3nt: TGTGCCAGCAGCTTACAGAGGACTTCCGAAATCACGCAGTATTTT
j_gene: TRBJ2-5; d_gene: NA; abundance: few; v_gene: TRBV7-3; CDR3aa: CASSSGGYQETQYF; CDR3nt: TGTGCCAGCAGCTCAGGGGGGTACCAAGAGACCCAGTACTTC
j_gene: TRBJ2-1; d_gene: TRBD1; abundance: NA; v_gene: TRBV5-6; CDR3aa: CASSSGTERFF; CDR3nt: TGTGCCAGCAGCTCCGGGACAGAAAGGTTCTTC
j_gene: TRBJ2-4; d_gene: TRBD2; abundance: few; v_gene: TRBV4-1; CDR3aa: CASSQYGLARSAKNIQYF; CDR3nt: TGCGCCAGCAGCCAATACGGACTAGCCCGTTCAGCCAAAAACATTCAGTACTTC
j_gene: TRBJ1-6; d_gene: NA; abundance: few; v_gene: TRBV7-6; CDR3aa: CASSVQGQGIRSARDSPLHF; CDR3nt: TGTGCCAGCAGCGTCCAAGGGCAGGGAATTAGATCGGCCAGGGATTCACCCCTCCACTTT
j_gene: TRBJ1-5; d_gene: NA; abundance: NA; v_gene: TRBV4-3; CDR3aa: CASSQDGTPGQPQHF; CDR3nt: TGCGCCAGCAGCCAAGATGGGACACCAGGGCAGCCCCAGCATTTT
j_gene: TRBJ1-2; d_gene: NA; abundance: few; v_gene: TRBV12-3/TRBV12-4; CDR3aa: CASSLVSPSVGGYTF; CDR3nt: TGTGCCAGCAGCTTAGTGTCACCATCGGTGGGAGGCTACACCTTC
j_gene: TRBJ2-7; d_gene: NA; abundance: NA; v_gene: TRBV7-6; CDR3aa: CASSLGNTGEQYF; CDR3nt: TGTGCCAGCAGCTTAGGGAACACGGGCGAGCAGTACTTC
j_gene: TRBJ2-2; d_gene: TRBD2; abundance: few; v_gene: TRBV3-1; CDR3aa: CASSQDYLAGDPGELFF; CDR3nt: TGTGCCAGCAGCCAAGATTATCTAGCGGGGGACCCCGGGGAGCTGTTTTTT
j_gene: TRBJ1-2; d_gene: TRBD1; abundance: NA; v_gene: TRBV5-4; CDR3aa: CASSSGQTYGYTF; CDR3nt: TGTGCCAGCAGCTCGGGACAGACCTATGGCTACACCTTC
j_gene: TRBJ2-1; d_gene: NA; abundance: NA; v_gene: TRBV7-9; CDR3aa: CASSLGDREVYNEQFF; CDR3nt: TGTGCCAGCAGCTTAGGCGACAGGGAGGTCTACAATGAGCAGTTCTTC
j_gene: TRBJ2-3; d_gene: NA; abundance: NA; v_gene: TRBV5-1; CDR3aa: CASSLGPENTDTQYF; CDR3nt: TGCGCCAGCAGCTTGGGCCCGGAGAATACAGATACGCAGTATTTT
j_gene: TRBJ2-3; d_gene: NA; abundance: NA; v_gene: TRBV28; CDR3aa: CATSKGGHRGTDTQYF; CDR3nt: TGTGCCACCAGCAAAGGGGGGCACCGCGGAACAGATACGCAGTATTTT
j_gene: TRBJ2-5; d_gene: NA; abundance: few; v_gene: TRBV27; CDR3aa: CASSLAGGRWTQYF; CDR3nt: TGTGCCAGCAGTTTAGCCGGCGGTAGATGGACCCAGTACTTC
j_gene: TRBJ2-1; d_gene: NA; abundance: NA; v_gene: TRBV7-7; CDR3aa: CASSLSLIGGDNNEQFF; CDR3nt: TGTGCCAGCAGCTTATCCCTGATAGGCGGGGATAACAATGAGCAGTTCTTC
j_gene: TRBJ2-5; d_gene: TRBD2; abundance: few; v_gene: TRBV7-9; CDR3aa: CASSSAGTSGRETQYF; CDR3nt: TGTGCCAGCAGCTCCGCCGGGACTAGCGGTCGAGAGACCCAGTACTTC
j_gene: TRBJ2-5; d_gene: NA; abundance: many; v_gene: TRBV20-1; CDR3aa: CSATTGTSEETQYF; CDR3nt: TGCAGTGCTACAACCGGGACATCCGAAGAGACCCAGTACTTC
j_gene: TRBJ1-5; d_gene: NA; abundance: NA; v_gene: TRBV29-1; CDR3aa: CSVRDIDQPQHF; CDR3nt: TGCAGCGTACGGGACATCGATCAGCCCCAGCATTTT
j_gene: TRBJ2-3; d_gene: NA; abundance: few; v_gene: TRBV10-1; CDR3aa: CASGDLRSGDTQYF; CDR3nt: TGCGCCAGCGGTGACCTCCGGTCCGGAGATACGCAGTATTTT
j_gene: TRBJ2-7; d_gene: TRBD1; abundance: NA; v_gene: TRBV19; CDR3aa: CASSHRDRGSYEQYF; CDR3nt: TGTGCCAGTAGTCACCGGGACAGGGGGTCCTACGAGCAGTACTTC
j_gene: TRBJ2-1; d_gene: TRBD1; abundance: few; v_gene: TRBV20-1; CDR3aa: CSARDLGQGLLFF; CDR3nt: TGCAGTGCTAGAGATTTGGGACAGGGGCTTCTGTTCTTC
j_gene: TRBJ2-4; d_gene: NA; abundance: few; v_gene: TRBV25-1; CDR3aa: CASSEGRGAKNIQYF; CDR3nt: TGTGCCAGCAGTGAGGGTAGGGGAGCCAAAAACATTCAGTACTTC
j_gene: TRBJ2-2; d_gene: TRBD1; abundance: NA; v_gene: TRBV7-2; CDR3aa: CASSLGAGGTGELFF; CDR3nt: TGTGCCAGCAGCTTAGGGGCAGGGGGCACCGGGGAGCTGTTTTTT
j_gene: TRBJ2-2; d_gene: TRBD1; abundance: NA; v_gene: TRBV6-5; CDR3aa: CATRQGDVTGELFF; CDR3nt: TGTGCCACTCGACAGGGGGATGTCACCGGGGAGCTGTTTTTT
j_gene: TRBJ2-1; d_gene: TRBD1; abundance: NA; v_gene: TRBV9; CDR3aa: CASSVLGQSSYNEQFF; CDR3nt: TGTGCAAGCAGCGTACTGGGACAGAGCTCCTACAATGAGCAGTTCTTC
j_gene: TRBJ2-3; d_gene: NA; abundance: NA; v_gene: TRBV6-1; CDR3aa: CASRFQSDTQYF; CDR3nt: TGTGCCAGCAGATTTCAATCGGATACGCAGTATTTT
j_gene: TRBJ2-5; d_gene: NA; abundance: few; v_gene: TRBV6-2/TRBV6-3; CDR3aa: CASSYSTRVPKPETQYF; CDR3nt: TGTGCCAGCAGTTACTCGACTAGAGTTCCGAAGCCAGAGACCCAGTACTTC
j_gene: TRBJ2-7; d_gene: TRBD1; abundance: NA; v_gene: TRBV5-1; CDR3aa: CASSPRWDRGHEQYF; CDR3nt: TGCGCCAGCAGCCCAAGGTGGGACAGGGGCCACGAGCAGTACTTC
j_gene: TRBJ1-4; d_gene: NA; abundance: many; v_gene: TRBV7-9; CDR3aa: CASVLGSNEKLFF; CDR3nt: TGTGCCAGCGTCCTGGGTTCTAATGAAAAACTGTTTTTT
j_gene: TRBJ1-1; d_gene: NA; abundance: many; v_gene: TRBV6-2/TRBV6-3; CDR3aa: CASSYGRTTEAFF; CDR3nt: TGTGCCAGCAGTTATGGGCGGACGACTGAAGCTTTCTTT
j_gene: TRBJ2-1; d_gene: TRBD2; abundance: many; v_gene: TRBV7-2; CDR3aa: CASSPTSGGPKQFF; CDR3nt: TGTGCCAGCAGCCCGACTAGCGGGGGGCCCAAGCAGTTCTTC
j_gene: TRBJ1-4; d_gene: NA; abundance: few; v_gene: TRBV7-2; CDR3aa: CASSLGPNEKLFF; CDR3nt: TGTGCCAGCAGCTTAGGACCGAATGAAAAACTGTTTTTT
j_gene: TRBJ2-4; d_gene: NA; abundance: NA; v_gene: TRBV7-9; CDR3aa: CASSSQGQGKNIQYF; CDR3nt: TGTGCCAGCAGCTCACAGGGCCAAGGCAAAAACATTCAGTACTTC
j_gene: TRBJ1-5; d_gene: TRBD1; abundance: NA; v_gene: TRBV7-6; CDR3aa: CASSPVLGQGSGNQPQHF; CDR3nt: TGTGCCAGCAGTCCAGTACTGGGACAGGGGAGTGGCAATCAGCCCCAGCATTTT
j_gene: TRBJ2-1; d_gene: TRBD1; abundance: few; v_gene: TRBV5-5; CDR3aa: CASFQGDRYNEQFF; CDR3nt: TGTGCCAGCTTTCAGGGGGACCGCTACAATGAGCAGTTCTTC
j_gene: TRBJ2-1; d_gene: NA; abundance: many; v_gene: TRBV7-3; CDR3aa: CASSLNYNEQFF; CDR3nt: TGTGCCAGCAGCTTAAACTACAATGAGCAGTTCTTC
j_gene: TRBJ1-1; d_gene: TRBD1; abundance: few; v_gene: TRBV7-3; CDR3aa: CASSSGQGTEAFF; CDR3nt: TGTGCCAGCAGCAGCGGACAGGGCACTGAAGCTTTCTTT
j_gene: TRBJ2-5; d_gene: NA; abundance: NA; v_gene: TRBV7-2; CDR3aa: CASSLEAASGETQYF; CDR3nt: TGTGCCAGCAGCTTAGAGGCAGCTTCGGGAGAGACCCAGTACTTC
j_gene: TRBJ2-6; d_gene: NA; abundance: few; v_gene: TRBV12-3/TRBV12-4; CDR3aa: CAISQSSGANVLTF; CDR3nt: TGTGCCATCAGCCAGAGCTCTGGGGCCAACGTCCTGACTTTC
j_gene: TRBJ2-3; d_gene: TRBD2; abundance: few; v_gene: TRBV11-2; CDR3aa: CASSPRAGGWDTQYF; CDR3nt: TGTGCCAGCAGCCCTAGAGCGGGGGGGTGGGATACGCAGTATTTT
j_gene: TRBJ2-5; d_gene: NA; abundance: NA; v_gene: TRBV6-1; CDR3aa: CASSEASGTRLYQETQYF; CDR3nt: TGTGCCAGCAGTGAAGCGTCGGGGACTCGCCTGTACCAAGAGACCCAGTACTTC
j_gene: TRBJ2-1; d_gene: TRBD1; abundance: NA; v_gene: TRBV7-9; CDR3aa: CASSFDREYNEQFF; CDR3nt: TGTGCCAGCAGTTTTGACAGGGAATACAATGAGCAGTTCTTC
j_gene: TRBJ2-7; d_gene: TRBD1; abundance: NA; v_gene: TRBV7-9; CDR3aa: CASSLEGQGSSEQYF; CDR3nt: TGTGCCAGCAGCTTAGAGGGACAGGGATCGAGCGAGCAGTACTTC
j_gene: TRBJ2-3; d_gene: TRBD2; abundance: few; v_gene: TRBV7-9; CDR3aa: CASSRTGLADTQYF; CDR3nt: TGTGCCAGCAGCCGGACGGGACTAGCTGATACGCAGTATTTT
j_gene: TRBJ2-1; d_gene: TRBD1; abundance: many; v_gene: TRBV12-5; CDR3aa: CASGSGTGINEQFF; CDR3nt: TGTGCTAGTGGTTCAGGGACAGGTATAAATGAGCAGTTCTTC
j_gene: TRBJ2-3; d_gene: NA; abundance: many; v_gene: TRBV29-1; CDR3aa: CSVEAGTRSTDTQYF; CDR3nt: TGCAGCGTCGAGGCCGGAACGAGAAGCACAGATACGCAGTATTTT
j_gene: TRBJ2-2; d_gene: NA; abundance: many; v_gene: TRBV5-1; CDR3aa: CASSLRLFIPGRTNTGELFF; CDR3nt: TGCGCCAGCAGCTTGAGGCTTTTTATTCCGGGCAGGACTAACACCGGGGAGCTGTTTTTT